The T cell receptor (beta chain) described here comes from a study of technical replicates of blood from several donors. The protocol was immunoSEQ multiplex PCR, while the TCRdb copy is restricted to in-frame clones and leaves out a portion. Of about 80,000 clones in the sample, 75% to 95% were seen once. Per germline, CDR1 PRHDT and CDR2 FYEKMQ (reference sequence). The V gene end was trimmed by 5 bases and the J gene end by 11 bases; junction bases not matched to a gene: 14. CDR3 length equals 15 residues. The rearrangement uses TRBV13 and TRBJ2-3; 9 bases map to TRBD2. This sequence originates from a human donor in good health. Specimen: T cells isolated from PBMCs. The CDR3 protein is CASSALLAGYGEQYF. CDR3 coding DNA: TGTGCCAGCAGCGCCCTTCTAGCGGGATATGGAGAGCAGTATTTT.